Below are 4 T cell receptor delta chains sequenced from a single sample in a study of gamma-delta chains in newborns, infants, children. TCRdb used CATT to re-call clones from the reads. The sample records 4,500 to 6,000 delta-chain clones, roughly 3.3% being singletons. The sequenced material came from blood. These receptors all come from a child who was a newborn, infant or young child, either healthy, febrile or measles-vaccinated (not recorded which).

Comment on this clone: Possible read error: a much larger clone is one base away. Other DNA sequences in this sample translate to the same CDR3. This sequence joins TRDV2 and TRDJ3; 10 bases are shared with TRDD3. Germline V gives CDR1 GEAIGNYY, CDR2 EKD. This CDR3 spans 18 amino acids. This CDR3 reads CACDTVLGDSWDTRQMFF. CDR3 coding DNA: TGTGCCTGCGACACCGTACTGGGGGATTCCTGGGACACCCGACAGATGTTTTTC.

In its sample, this clone is medium-sized. The V and J genes are TRDV2 and TRDJ3; 12 bases agree with TRDD3. Germline V lookup: CDR1 GEAIGNYY, CDR2 EKD. This CDR3 has 20 amino acids. V trimming: 2 bases; J trimming: 2 bases; junction bases outside the gene matches: 9. The CDR3 region is CACDILGDTSSAWDTRQMFF. CDR3 DNA sequence: TGTGCCTGTGACATACTGGGGGATACTTCTAGCGCCTGGGACACCCGACAGATGTTTTTC.

The chain couples TRDV2 to TRDJ1; 7 bases are shared with TRDD3. From germline, CDR1 is GEAIGNYY and CDR2 EKD. CDR3 length: 15 amino acids. V dropped 1 base and J dropped 1; count of bases not matched to a gene: 5. Written as DNA, the CDR3 is TGTGCCTGTGACACTAACTGGATACGCACCGATAAACTCATCTTT. Residues: CACDTNWIRTDKLIF.

This clone is medium-sized. This chain connects TRAV29/DV5 to TRDJ1, with 10 nucleotides matching TRDD3. The CDR3 loop spans 16 amino acids. J was trimmed by 4 bases and V by 0 bases; bases with no gene match: 9. Per germline, CDR1 NSMFDY and CDR2 ISSIKDK. The DNA of the CDR3 is TGTGCAGCAAGCGCGACCCCCTACTGGGGGATCGATAAACTCATCTTT. Translated, it gives CAASATPYWGIDKLIF.